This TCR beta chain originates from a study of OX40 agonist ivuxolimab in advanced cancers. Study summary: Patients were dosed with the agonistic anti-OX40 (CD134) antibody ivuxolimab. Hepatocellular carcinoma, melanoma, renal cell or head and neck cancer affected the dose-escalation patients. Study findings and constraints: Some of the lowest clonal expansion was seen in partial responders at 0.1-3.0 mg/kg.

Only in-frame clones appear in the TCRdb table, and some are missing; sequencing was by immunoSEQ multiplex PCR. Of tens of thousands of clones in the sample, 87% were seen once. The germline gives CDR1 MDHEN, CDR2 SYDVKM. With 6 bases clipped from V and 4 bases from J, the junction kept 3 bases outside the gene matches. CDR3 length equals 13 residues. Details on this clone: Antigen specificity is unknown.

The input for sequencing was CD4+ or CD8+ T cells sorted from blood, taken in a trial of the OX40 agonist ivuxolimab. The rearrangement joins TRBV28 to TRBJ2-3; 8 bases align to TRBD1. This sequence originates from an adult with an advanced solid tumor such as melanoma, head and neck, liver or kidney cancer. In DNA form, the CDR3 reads TGTGCCAGCAGCAGACAGGGGTCAGATACGCAGTATTTT. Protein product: CASSRQGSDTQYF.